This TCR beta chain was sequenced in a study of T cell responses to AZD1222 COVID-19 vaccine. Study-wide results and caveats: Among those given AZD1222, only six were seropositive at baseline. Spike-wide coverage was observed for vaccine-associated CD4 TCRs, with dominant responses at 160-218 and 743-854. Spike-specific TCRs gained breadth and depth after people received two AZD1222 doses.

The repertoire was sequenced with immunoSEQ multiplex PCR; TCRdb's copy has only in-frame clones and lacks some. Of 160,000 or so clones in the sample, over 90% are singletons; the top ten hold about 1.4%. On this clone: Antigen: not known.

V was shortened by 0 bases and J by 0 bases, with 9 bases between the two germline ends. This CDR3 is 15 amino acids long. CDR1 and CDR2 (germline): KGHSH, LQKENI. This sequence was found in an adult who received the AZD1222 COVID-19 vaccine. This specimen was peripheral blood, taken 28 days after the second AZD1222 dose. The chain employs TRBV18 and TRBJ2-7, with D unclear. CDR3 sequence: CASSPPISRSYEQYF. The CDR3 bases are TGTGCCAGCTCACCACCTATCTCGCGCTCCTACGAGCAGTACTTC. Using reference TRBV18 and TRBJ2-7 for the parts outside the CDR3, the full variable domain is NAGVMQNPRHLVRRRGQEARLRCSPMKGHSHVYWYRQLPEEGLKFMVYLQKENIIDESGMPKERFSAEFPKEGPSILRIQQVVRGDSAAYFCASSPPISRSYEQYFGPGTRLTVT.